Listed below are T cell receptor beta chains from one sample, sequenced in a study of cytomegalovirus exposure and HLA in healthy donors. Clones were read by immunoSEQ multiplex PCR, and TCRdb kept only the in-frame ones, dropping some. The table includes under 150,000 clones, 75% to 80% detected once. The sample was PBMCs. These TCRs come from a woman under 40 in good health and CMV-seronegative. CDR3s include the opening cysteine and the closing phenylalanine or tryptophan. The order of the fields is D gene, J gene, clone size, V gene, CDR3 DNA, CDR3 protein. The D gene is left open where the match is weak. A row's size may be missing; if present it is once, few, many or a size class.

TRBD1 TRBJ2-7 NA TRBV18 TGTGCCAGCTCACCATTTATTAGGGACAGGCTCTCCTACGAGCAGTACTTC CASSPFIRDRLSYEQYF
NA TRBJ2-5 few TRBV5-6 TGTGCCAGCAGCTTGGCCCCGACAGGTAATCAAGAGACCCAGTACTTC CASSLAPTGNQETQYF
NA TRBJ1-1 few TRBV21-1 TGTGCCAGCAGCAAGTTGAGCGGCGTGTACACTGAAGCTTTCTTT CASSKLSGVYTEAFF
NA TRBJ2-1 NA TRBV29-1 TGCAGCGTCGAGAATCGGTACAATGAGCAGTTCTTC CSVENRYNEQFF
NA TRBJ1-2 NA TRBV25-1 TGTGCCAGCAGTGAATTTAGCGGGAACTATGGCTACACCTTC CASSEFSGNYGYTF
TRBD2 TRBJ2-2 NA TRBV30 TGTGCCTGGAGTAAACTAGCGGGGAACACCGGGGAGCTGTTTTTT CAWSKLAGNTGELFF
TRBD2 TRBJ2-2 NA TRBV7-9 TGTGCCAGCAGCTTCCCTACGGGACTAGCGGGCCGGGTCGGGGAGCTGTTTTTT CASSFPTGLAGRVGELFF
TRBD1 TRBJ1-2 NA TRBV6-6 TGTGCCAGCAGTGGATTCGACAGGGGCGTCTATGGCTACACCTTC CASSGFDRGVYGYTF
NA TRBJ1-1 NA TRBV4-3 TGCGCCAGCAGCCAAGAGGCCACATTGAACACTGAAGCTTTCTTT CASSQEATLNTEAFF
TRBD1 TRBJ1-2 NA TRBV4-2 TGTGCCAGCAGCCAAGATGAGGGGCCAGGGGGCGGAGATGGCTACACCTTC CASSQDEGPGGGDGYTF
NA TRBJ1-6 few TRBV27 TGTGCCAGCAGTTTATCGAGGTCTGTTAATTCACCCCTCCACTTT CASSLSRSVNSPLHF
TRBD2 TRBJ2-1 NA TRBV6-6 TGTGCCAGCAACCTCGGCTGGCGGGGGGATGAGCAGTTCTTC CASNLGWRGDEQFF
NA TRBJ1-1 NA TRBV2 TGTGCCAGCAGTGTGGAACAGATGAACACTGAAGCTTTCTTT CASSVEQMNTEAFF
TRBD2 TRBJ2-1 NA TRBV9 TGTGCCAGCAGCTATAGCGGGGGGGCGATTTACAATGAGCAGTTCTTC CASSYSGGAIYNEQFF
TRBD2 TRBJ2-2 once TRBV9 TGTGCCAGCAGCGTCGGGCTGTTCGGGGGGTCATACACCGGGGAGCTGTTTTTT CASSVGLFGGSYTGELFF
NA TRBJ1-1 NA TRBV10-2 TGCGCCAGCAGTGAGACCTCATCCCACTCTATGAACACTGAAGCTTTCTTT CASSETSSHSMNTEAFF
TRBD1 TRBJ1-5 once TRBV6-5 TGTGCCAGCAGTTTGGGGACAGGGAGGGGTCAGCCCCAGCATTTT CASSLGTGRGQPQHF
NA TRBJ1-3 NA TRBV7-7 TGTGCTAGCCAAGCGGCGGGGGTTGGAAACACCATATATTTT CASQAAGVGNTIYF
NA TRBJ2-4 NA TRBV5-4 TGTGCCAGCAGCTTAAGAGGAACCAGGGACATTCAGTACTTC CASSLRGTRDIQYF
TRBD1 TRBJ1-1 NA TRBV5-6 TGTGCCAGCAGCTTAACCGGGACAGGGGACTTTAACACTGAAGCTTTCTTT CASSLTGTGDFNTEAFF
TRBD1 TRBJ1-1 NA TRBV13 TGTGCCAGCAGTCCCGGGACAGGGTTAGTTATCGCTGAAGCTTTCTTT CASSPGTGLVIAEAFF
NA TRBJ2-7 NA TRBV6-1 TGTGCCAGCAGTTTAACAGACTTGGGGGGATACGAGCAGTACTTC CASSLTDLGGYEQYF
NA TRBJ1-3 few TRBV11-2 TGTGCCAGCAGCTTATTCCAGGAAAACACCATATATTTT CASSLFQENTIYF
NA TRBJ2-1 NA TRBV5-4 TGTGCCAGCAGCTTGGGGGGGCTAGCGGCCTACAATGAGCAGTTCTTC CASSLGGLAAYNEQFF